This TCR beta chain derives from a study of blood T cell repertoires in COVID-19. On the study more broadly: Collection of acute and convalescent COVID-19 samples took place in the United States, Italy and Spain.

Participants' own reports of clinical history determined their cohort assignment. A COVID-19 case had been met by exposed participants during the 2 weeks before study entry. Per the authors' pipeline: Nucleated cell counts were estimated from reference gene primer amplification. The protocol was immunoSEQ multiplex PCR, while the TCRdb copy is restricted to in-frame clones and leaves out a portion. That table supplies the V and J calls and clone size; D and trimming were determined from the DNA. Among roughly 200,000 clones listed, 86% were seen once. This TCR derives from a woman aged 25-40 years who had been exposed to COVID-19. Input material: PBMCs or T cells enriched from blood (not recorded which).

This CDR3 is CASSIRRPQGNYGYTF. The CDR3 DNA sequence: TGTGCCAGTAGTATACGACGACCACAGGGGAACTATGGCTACACCTTC. This rearrangement joins TRBV19 to TRBJ1-2; 7 bases line up with TRBD1. Germline assignment: CDR1 LNHDA and CDR2 SQIVND (reference sequence). The CDR3 has 16 residues. The J segment lost 2 bases and the V segment lost 2 bases, leaving 8 bases of the junction unmatched. The whole variable domain, remainder taken from reference TRBV19 and TRBJ1-2, is DGGITQSPKYLFRKEGQNVTLSCEQNLNHDAMYWYRQDPGQGLRLIYYSQIVNDFQKGDIAEGYSVSREKKESFPLTVTSAQKNPTAFYLCASSIRRPQGNYGYTFGSGTRLTVV.